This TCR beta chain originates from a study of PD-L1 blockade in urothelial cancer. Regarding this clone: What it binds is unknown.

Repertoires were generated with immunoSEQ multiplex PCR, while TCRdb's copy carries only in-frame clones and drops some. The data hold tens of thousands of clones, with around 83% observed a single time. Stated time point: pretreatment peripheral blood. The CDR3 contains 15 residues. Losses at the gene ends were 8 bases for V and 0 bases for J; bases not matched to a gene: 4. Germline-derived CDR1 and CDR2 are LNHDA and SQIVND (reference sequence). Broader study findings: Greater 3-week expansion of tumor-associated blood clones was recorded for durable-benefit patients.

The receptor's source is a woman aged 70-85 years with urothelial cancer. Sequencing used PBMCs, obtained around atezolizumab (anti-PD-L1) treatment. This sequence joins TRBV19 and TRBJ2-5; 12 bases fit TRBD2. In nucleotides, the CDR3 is TGTGCCAGTCGAGGACTAGCGGGGAACCAAGAGACCCAGTACTTC. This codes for CASRGLAGNQETQYF.